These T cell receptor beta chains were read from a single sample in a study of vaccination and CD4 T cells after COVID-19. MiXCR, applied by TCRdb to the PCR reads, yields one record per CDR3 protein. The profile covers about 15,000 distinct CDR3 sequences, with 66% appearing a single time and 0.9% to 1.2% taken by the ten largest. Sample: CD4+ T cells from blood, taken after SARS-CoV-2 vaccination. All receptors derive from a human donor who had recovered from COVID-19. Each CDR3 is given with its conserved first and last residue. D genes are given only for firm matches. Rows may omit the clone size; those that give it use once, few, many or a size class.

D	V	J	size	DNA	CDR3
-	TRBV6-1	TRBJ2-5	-	TGTGCCAGCAGGCGGGACTTGCAAGAGACCCAGTACTTC	CASRRDLQETQYF
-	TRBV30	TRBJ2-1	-	TGTGCCCTTCGCACGTGGAGCTCCTACAATGAGCAGTTCTTC	CALRTWSSYNEQFF
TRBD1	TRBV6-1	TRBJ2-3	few	TGTGCCAGCAGGACGACAGGGGGCACAGATACGCAGTATTTT	CASRTTGGTDTQYF
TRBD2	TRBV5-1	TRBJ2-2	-	TGCGCCAGCAGCTTGTATGTTTCGGGAGGGGTCACCGGGGAGCTGTTTTTT	CASSLYVSGGVTGELFF
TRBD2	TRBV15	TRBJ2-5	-	TGTGCCACCAGCAGAGATCGGGGAGGGCAAGAGACCCAGTACTTC	CATSRDRGGQETQYF
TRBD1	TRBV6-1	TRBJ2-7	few	TGTGCCAGCAGTGACGCCCCGGACGGGACAGGGTTCTTC	CASSDAPDGTGFF
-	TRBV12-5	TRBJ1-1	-	TGTGCTAGTGGGGGAGTAAGAGCTTTCTTT	CASGGVRAFF
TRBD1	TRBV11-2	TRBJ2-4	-	TGTGCCAGCAGCTTGTCCGGGACAGGGGGCATCATTCAGTACTTC	CASSLSGTGGIIQYF
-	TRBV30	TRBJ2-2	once	TGTGCCTGGATTTTGGGTACCGGGGAGCTGTTTTTT	CAWILGTGELFF
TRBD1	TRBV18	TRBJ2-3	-	TGTGCCAGCTCACGTTTACAGGGGAAGGCAGATACGCAGTATTTT	CASSRLQGKADTQYF
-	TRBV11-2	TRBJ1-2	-	TGTGCCAGCAGCTCCTCAGGGGCGTTGGGCTCTGGCTACACCTTC	CASSSSGALGSGYTF
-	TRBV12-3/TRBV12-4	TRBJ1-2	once	TGTGCCAGCAGTTTAGCTAACTATGGCTACACCTTC	CASSLANYGYTF
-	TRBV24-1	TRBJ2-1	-	TGTGCCACCAGTTCCCTTGGCGGCAGCTCCTACAATGAGCAGTTCTTC	CATSSLGGSSYNEQFF
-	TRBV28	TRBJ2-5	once	TGTGCCAGCAGGGAACCCGAAGAGACCCAGTACTTC	CASREPEETQYF
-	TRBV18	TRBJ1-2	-	TGTGCCAGCTCACCGGCCGAAACTAACTATGGCTACACCTTC	CASSPAETNYGYTF
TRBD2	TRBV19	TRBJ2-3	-	TGTGCCAGTAGTTTTAGCGGGAGTTACGCAGATACGCAGTATTTT	CASSFSGSYADTQYF
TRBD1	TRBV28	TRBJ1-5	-	TGTGCCAGCAGCGACAGGGGATATACCAATCAGCCCCAGCATTTT	CASSDRGYTNQPQHF
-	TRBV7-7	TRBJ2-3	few	TGTGCTAGCAGCTTAGGGGAGTTGGGGGATACGCAGTATTTT	CASSLGELGDTQYF
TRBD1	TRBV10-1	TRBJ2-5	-	TGCGCCAGCAGTGATTCTGACAGGGGGTTTTCTGAGACCCAGTACTTC	CASSDSDRGFSETQYF
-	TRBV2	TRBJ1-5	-	TGTGCCAGCGAGTTGGAACACCTGAGCAATCAGCCCCAGCATTTT	CASELEHLSNQPQHF
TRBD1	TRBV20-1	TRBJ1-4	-	TGCAGTGCTAGAGATGGGACAGGGAGCGGAAAACTGTTTTTT	CSARDGTGSGKLFF
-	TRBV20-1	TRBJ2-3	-	TGCAGTGCTAGCGGGAGCACAGATACGCAGTATTTT	CSASGSTDTQYF
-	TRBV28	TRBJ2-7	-	TGTGCCATCTCTGGGCCCTACGAGCAGTACTTC	CAISGPYEQYF
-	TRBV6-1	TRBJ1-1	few	TGTGCCAGCAGTCCCACAAATGGCCGGACTGAAGCTTTCTTT	CASSPTNGRTEAFF
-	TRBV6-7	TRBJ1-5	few	TGTGCCAGCAGTACAGAGACAGGAAAGGTGACTCAGCCCCAGCATTTT	CASSTETGKVTQPQHF
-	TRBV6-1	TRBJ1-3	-	TGTGCCAGCAGTCAAAACGCGGGAGCGGGCGGAAACACCATATATTTT	CASSQNAGAGGNTIYF
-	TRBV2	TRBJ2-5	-	TGTGCCAGCAGTGAGGAGGACCAAGAGACCCAGTACTTC	CASSEEDQETQYF
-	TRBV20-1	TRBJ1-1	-	TGCAGTGCTAGAGATGTCGTTTCGACTGAAGCTTTCTTT	CSARDVVSTEAFF
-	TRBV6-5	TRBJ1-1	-	TGTGCCAGCAGTTACGCAGGGCGAGGTGGTGCTTTCTTT	CASSYAGRGGAFF
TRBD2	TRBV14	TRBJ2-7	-	TGTGCCAGCAGCCAAGAACCCTGGGGAGGGTACGAGCAGTACTTC	CASSQEPWGGYEQYF
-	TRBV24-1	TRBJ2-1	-	TGTGCCACCAGTGATTTTCCAGGGACCTACAATGAGCAGTTCTTC	CATSDFPGTYNEQFF
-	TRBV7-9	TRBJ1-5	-	TGTGCCAGCAGCCGGGATGACCAGGGTACCGGCCAGCCCCAGCATTTT	CASSRDDQGTGQPQHF
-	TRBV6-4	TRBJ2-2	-	TGTGCCAGCAGGGCAGGGCTAGGAACCGGGGAGCTGTTTTTT	CASRAGLGTGELFF
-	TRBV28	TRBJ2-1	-	TGTGCCAGCAGTTTAACTATCAATGAGCAGTTCTTC	CASSLTINEQFF
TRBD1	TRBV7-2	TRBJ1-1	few	TGTGCCAGCAGCTTCGACAGGGGGAACACTGAAGCTTTCTTT	CASSFDRGNTEAFF
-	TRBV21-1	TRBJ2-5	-	TGTGCCAGCAGCGCCCGGGACAGGGGGCTTAAAGAGACCCAGTACTTC	CASSARDRGLKETQYF
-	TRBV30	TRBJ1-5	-	TGTGCCTGGAGTTTTGGCGTTAGCAATCAGCCCCAGCATTTT	CAWSFGVSNQPQHF
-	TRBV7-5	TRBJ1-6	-	-	CISVPEATGKANSPLHF